The next 25 T cell receptor beta chains were all read from a single sample in a study of blood T cell repertoires in COVID-19. The protocol was immunoSEQ multiplex PCR, while the TCRdb copy is restricted to in-frame clones and leaves out a portion. The table records hundreds of thousands of clones, around 91% of them present only once. The sample comprised peripheral blood. These receptors all come from a woman younger than 30 who had recovered from COVID-19.

This chain connects TRBV11-3 to TRBJ2-6; tentative D call: TRBD2 (5 bases). V was trimmed by 5 bases and J by 2 bases, leaving 10 bases between them. The length of the CDR3 is 15 residues. Germline V CDR1 and CDR2: SGHNT, YENEEA. The CDR3 DNA reads as TGTGCCAGCAGCCCTCGGCGGGCTGGGGCCAACGTCCTGACTTTC. Translating it yields CASSPRRAGANVLTF.

In this sample, this clone turned up a few times. For the CDR3, the DNA is TGTGCCACCAGCGTAACCGGGACTAGCGGGAGAGGGGAGCAGTTCTTC. Residues: CATSVTGTSGRGEQFF. V and J are TRBV15 and TRBJ2-1; 14 bases agree with TRBD2. V lost 5 bases, J lost 10 bases, and 10 bases stayed unmatched. From germline, CDR1 is LNHNV and CDR2 YYDKDF (reference sequence). The CDR3 runs 16 residues.

The J gene is TRBJ1-2, the V gene TRBV30; 8 bases match TRBD1. This CDR3 is built from 14 residues. The V gene end was trimmed by 3 bases and the J gene end by 4 bases; junction bases not matched to a gene: 7. CDR1 and CDR2 from the germline V gene are GTSNPN and SVGIG (reference sequence). The CDR3 spells CAWRITGGFYGYTF. The CDR3 DNA is TGTGCCTGGAGGATCACAGGGGGATTCTATGGCTACACCTTC.

CDR3 in DNA: TGTGCCAGCAGCCCCGGGACTAGCAGCTCAGATACGCAGTATTTT. Protein product: CASSPGTSSSDTQYF. V usage is TRBV7-9 and J usage is TRBJ2-3; the match to TRBD2 covers 9 bases. Trimming at V came to 5 bases and at J to 4 bases, leaving 7 bases not matched to a gene. Looked up from germline, CDR1 is SEHNR and CDR2 is FQNEAQ (reference sequence). CDR3 size: 15 residues. The whole variable domain, remainder taken from reference TRBV7-9 and TRBJ2-3, is DTGVSQNPRHKITKRGQNVTFRCDPISEHNRLYWYRQTLGQGPEFLTYFQNEAQLEKSRLLSDRFSAERPKGSFSTLEIQRTEQGDSAMYLCASSPGTSSSDTQYFGPGTRLTVL.

The gene calls are TRBV10-1 and TRBJ2-7, with 13 positions matching TRBD2. The CDR3 loop spans 15 amino acids. In germline, CDR1 is WNHNN, CDR2 SYGVQD (reference sequence). With V trimmed by 5 bases and J by 2 bases, 3 bases remained unmatched. The CDR3 loop is CASSKGLAGPYEQYV. The CDR3 DNA reads as TGCGCCAGCAGTAAGGGACTAGCGGGGCCCTACGAGCAGTACGTC.

The chain recombines TRBV11-3 with TRBJ2-7; 9 nucleotides align to TRBD2. Per the germline V gene, CDR1 is SGHNT and CDR2 is YENEEA. The CDR3 is 11 amino acids. The CDR3 DNA reads as TGTGCCAGCAGCCCCAGGACTAGCGAGGACGTC. This encodes CASSPRTSEDV.

This chain joins TRBV6-5 and TRBJ2-2; tentatively, D is TRBD1 (5 bases). The CDR3 sequence is 14 residues long. The V end was cut by 5 bases, the J end by 1 base, with 8 bases between. Germline V gene data show CDR1 as MNHEY and CDR2 as SVGAGI. The CDR3 region has the DNA TGTGCCAGCAGTACCAGGGAGAACACCGGGGAGCTGTTTTTT. It translates to CASSTRENTGELFF.

This chain connects TRBV4-3 to TRBJ1-2, with 9 bases identical to TRBD1. The CDR3 consists of 19 residues. Trimming took 0 bases from V and 1 from J; bases not matched to a gene: 12. Germline CDR1 LGHNA, CDR2 YSLEER. CDR3 nucleotide sequence: TGCGCCAGCAGCCAAGATTTGAGTACAACAGGGGGCGATAACTATGGCTACACCTTC. Its translation is CASSQDLSTTGGDNYGYTF.

V usage is TRBV7-9 and J usage is TRBJ2-1, with 10 bases identical to TRBD2. Trimming cost V 4 bases and J 6 bases; bases outside gene matches: 18. The CDR3 runs 19 residues. Germline values: CDR1 SEHNR, CDR2 FQNEAQ (reference sequence). The CDR3 DNA is TGTGCCAGCAGCTGGGGGTATGGAGCGGGAGGGCCGCGTGGCAATGAGCAGTTCTTC. It translates to CASSWGYGAGGPRGNEQFF.

The chain uses TRBV30 and TRBJ1-1; 12 bases map to TRBD1. The ends lost 5 bases at V and 5 bases at J; junction bases unmatched: 18. CDR1 GTSNPN and CDR2 SVGIG come from the germline V gene (reference sequence). The CDR3 loop spans 18 amino acids. The CDR3 sequence: CAWGGAYRDRGRSTEAFF. The CDR3 DNA is TGTGCCTGGGGGGGGGCCTACCGGGACAGGGGGCGTAGTACTGAAGCTTTCTTT.

The V gene is TRBV20-1, the J gene TRBJ2-5; D possibly corresponds to TRBD2 (5 bases). The CDR3 consists of 10 residues. V gave up 6 bases and J gave up 7 bases, with 9 bases separating them. Germline CDR1 reads DFQATT; CDR2 reads SNEGSKA (reference sequence). Here the CDR3 reads CSAGVGTQYF. The DNA for the CDR3 is TGCAGTGCCGGGGTTGGGACCCAGTACTTC.

The genes are TRBV25-1 and TRBJ1-2, with 10 nucleotides matching TRBD1. The V and J ends lost 0 bases and 6 bases, in that order; junction bases with no gene match: 7. This CDR3 region has 16 residues. Germline V gene sequence: CDR1 MGHDK, CDR2 SYGVNS. This CDR3 reads CASSEYDRGRLNGYTF. CDR3 nucleotides: TGTGCCAGCAGTGAATACGACAGGGGGCGCTTAAATGGCTACACCTTC.

The chain has TRBV7-9 and TRBJ2-4; 7 positions agree with TRBD2. The CDR3 runs to 16 residues. J lost 9 bases, V lost 4 bases, and 15 bases had no gene match. CDR1 is SEHNR and CDR2 is FQNEAQ in the germline V gene (reference sequence). In nucleotides, the CDR3 is TGTGCCAGCAGCTCGACCTTGGGACTACACCGGGGCATTCAGTACTTC. It codes for CASSSTLGLHRGIQYF.

This chain uses TRBV11-2 with TRBJ1-6, with D perhaps TRBD1 (6 bases). CDR1 and CDR2 from the germline V gene are SGHAT and FQNNGV. V lost 7 bases to trimming and J lost 7 bases, with 17 bases between them. CDR3 length: 15 residues. For the CDR3, the DNA is TGTGCCAGCACCCAATCCCAGGGGAGAAATTCACCCCTCCACTTT. Amino acid sequence: CASTQSQGRNSPLHF.

The chain is built from TRBV19 and TRBJ1-1; D remains ambiguous. Per germline, CDR1 LNHDA and CDR2 SQIVND (reference sequence). The CDR3 loop spans 12 amino acids. The V end lost 3 bases, the J end lost 10 bases, and 12 bases lay between the germline ends. CDR3 amino acids: CASSIGRSAAFF. The CDR3 DNA is TGTGCCAGTAGTATTGGGCGATCGGCAGCTTTCTTT.

The rearrangement joins TRBV5-1 to TRBJ2-1, with D perhaps TRBD1 (5 bases). The CDR3 sequence is 17 residues long. The germline gives CDR1 SGHRS, CDR2 YFSETQ. V was shortened by 0 bases and J by 0 bases, with 13 bases between the two germline ends. The CDR3 reads CASSLGSRVSSYNEQFF. DNA of the CDR3: TGCGCCAGCAGCTTGGGGAGCAGGGTGAGCTCCTACAATGAGCAGTTCTTC.

The chain joins TRBV29-1 to TRBJ1-2; D perhaps matches TRBD1 (5 bases). The CDR3 extends over 12 amino acids. The V gene lost 4 bases and the J gene lost 6 bases, with 12 bases spanning the gap. CDR1 is SQVTM, CDR2 ANQGSEA, per germline. The CDR3 nucleotides are TGCAGCGTTGTTCACCAGGGTGATGGCTACACCTTC. This codes for CSVVHQGDGYTF.

The chain uses TRBV5-1 and TRBJ2-5; D is undetermined. Looked up from germline, CDR1 is SGHRS and CDR2 is YFSETQ. The CDR3 extends over 14 amino acids. V lost 1 base and J 5 bases, leaving 12 bases between the germline ends. CDR3 bases: TGCGCCAGCAGCTTGTTTGGCCCTGGTGAGACCCAGTACTTC. Its translation: CASSLFGPGETQYF.

V usage is TRBV4-3 and J usage is TRBJ2-5, with TRBD2 matching over 7 bases. This CDR3 contains 15 residues. Losses at the gene ends were 0 bases for V and 1 base for J; bases not matched to a gene: 2. Germline V gene lookup returns CDR1 LGHNA and CDR2 YSLEER. The CDR3 sequence is CASSQDRLAQETQYF. CDR3 sequence (DNA): TGCGCCAGCAGCCAAGATCGACTAGCCCAAGAGACCCAGTACTTC.

The V call is TRBV2, the J call TRBJ1-5, with 8 bases that match TRBD1. This CDR3 has 15 residues. V shed 6 bases, J shed 7 bases, and the junction held 11 bases outside the gene matches. Germline loops: CDR1 SNHLY, CDR2 FYNNEI. The CDR3 coding sequence is TGTGCCAGCAGGATCGGACAGGGAATAATCCAGCCCCAGCATTTT. Translated, it gives CASRIGQGIIQPQHF.

About this clone: Relative to the germline gene, one junction end is altered; a read error may explain this. This chain links TRBV15 with TRBJ1-5; TRBD1 might be the D (5 bases). The CDR3 totals 14 residues. The germline CDR1 and CDR2 sequences are LNHNV and YYDKDF (reference sequence). CDR3 protein: CATSRGRGNQPQHF. As DNA, the CDR3 is TGTGCCACCAGCAGGGGGAGGGGCAACCAGCCCCAGCATTTT.

This chain joins TRBV19 and TRBJ1-4, with D unclear. Trimming removed 6 bases from V and 0 bases from J, with 8 bases in between. CDR1 is LNHDA, CDR2 SQIVND, per germline (reference sequence). This CDR3 has 14 residues. CDR3: CASRKRATNEKLFF. For the CDR3, the DNA is TGTGCCAGTAGAAAGAGAGCAACTAATGAAAAACTGTTTTTT.

The chain is built from TRBV11-3 and TRBJ2-1; perhaps TRBD1 as D (6 bases). CDR1 SGHNT and CDR2 YENEEA come from the germline V gene. The CDR3 spans 13 residues. Trimming cost V 7 bases and J 10 bases, with 17 bases left between them. The CDR3 DNA reads as TGTGCCAGCACTTGGGGGCAGGGCGAGGAGCAGTTCTTC. Its translation is CASTWGQGEEQFF.

This rearrangement joins TRBV10-3 to TRBJ1-5; perhaps TRBD1 as D (5 bases). Germline V gene lookup returns CDR1 ENHRY and CDR2 SYGVKD. Trimming removed 2 bases at V and 0 bases at J, with 17 bases between. The CDR3 has 18 residues. The CDR3 loop reads CAISEQPWGDYSNQPQHF. The CDR3 DNA is TGTGCCATCAGTGAGCAACCCTGGGGGGATTATAGCAATCAGCCCCAGCATTTT.

The chain employs TRBV6-5 and TRBJ2-2; the D gene is possibly TRBD2 (5 bases). V dropped 6 bases and J dropped 7 bases, with 18 bases sitting between them. Germline V gene data show CDR1 as MNHEY and CDR2 as SVGAGI. The CDR3 loop spans 15 amino acids. The CDR3 DNA reads as TGTGCCAGCAGACCCACTAGGAAACCGATCGGGGAGCTGTTTTTT. It is translated as CASRPTRKPIGELFF.